This TCR beta chain was obtained from a study of blood T cell repertoires in COVID-19. On the study more broadly: Specimens from acute and convalescent COVID-19 originated in the United States, Italy and Spain. PBMCs, B-cell-depleted T cells, or T cells were the source of the cDNA or gDNA that made up the material.

Study processing details: Estimates of nucleated cell counts were drawn from the amplification of reference gene primers. TCRdb's copy holds only in-frame clones and misses some; the assay was immunoSEQ multiplex PCR. The D gene and trimming were derived from the DNA, and the V and J assignments and clone size from that table. The table includes 410,000 or so clones, approximately 89% detected once. Patients in Seattle were enrolled during active infection, then followed longitudinally. This clone was seen many times. V was pared by 4 bases and J by 5 bases, with 20 bases between. Germline loops: CDR1 SGHTA, CDR2 FQGNSA. This CDR3 is built from 16 residues.

This sequence joins TRBV7-2 and TRBJ2-5, with TRBD1 as a possible D gene (6 bases). This TCR was sampled from a woman aged 40 to 49 with COVID-19, enrolled during active disease. Sequenced: peripheral blood. This CDR3 is CASSSTVEGGGETQYF. In DNA, the CDR3 is TGTGCCAGCAGCTCGACGGTTGAAGGGGGTGGTGAGACCCAGTACTTC. The complete variable domain, with remaining parts taken from reference TRBV7-2 and TRBJ2-5, reads GAGVSQSPSNKVTEKGKDVELRCDPISGHTALYWYRQSLGQGLEFLIYFQGNSAPDKSGLPSDRFSAERTGGSVSTLTIQRTQQEDSAVYLCASSSTVEGGGETQYFGPGTRLLVL.